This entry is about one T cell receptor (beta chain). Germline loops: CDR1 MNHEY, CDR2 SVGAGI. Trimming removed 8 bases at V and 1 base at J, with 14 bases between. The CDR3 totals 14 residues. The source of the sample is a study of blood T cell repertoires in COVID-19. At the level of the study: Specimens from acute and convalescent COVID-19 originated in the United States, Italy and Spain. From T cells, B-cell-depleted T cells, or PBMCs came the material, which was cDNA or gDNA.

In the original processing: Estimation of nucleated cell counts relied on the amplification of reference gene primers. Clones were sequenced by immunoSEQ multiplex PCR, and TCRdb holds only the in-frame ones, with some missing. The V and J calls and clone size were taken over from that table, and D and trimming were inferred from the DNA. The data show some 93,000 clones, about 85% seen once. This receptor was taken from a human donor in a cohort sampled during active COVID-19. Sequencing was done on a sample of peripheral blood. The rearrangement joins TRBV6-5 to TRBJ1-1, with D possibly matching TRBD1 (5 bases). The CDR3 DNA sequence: TGTGCCAGCTTGAGGGGAGGGCAGAACACTGAAGCTTTCTTT. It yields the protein CASLRGGQNTEAFF.